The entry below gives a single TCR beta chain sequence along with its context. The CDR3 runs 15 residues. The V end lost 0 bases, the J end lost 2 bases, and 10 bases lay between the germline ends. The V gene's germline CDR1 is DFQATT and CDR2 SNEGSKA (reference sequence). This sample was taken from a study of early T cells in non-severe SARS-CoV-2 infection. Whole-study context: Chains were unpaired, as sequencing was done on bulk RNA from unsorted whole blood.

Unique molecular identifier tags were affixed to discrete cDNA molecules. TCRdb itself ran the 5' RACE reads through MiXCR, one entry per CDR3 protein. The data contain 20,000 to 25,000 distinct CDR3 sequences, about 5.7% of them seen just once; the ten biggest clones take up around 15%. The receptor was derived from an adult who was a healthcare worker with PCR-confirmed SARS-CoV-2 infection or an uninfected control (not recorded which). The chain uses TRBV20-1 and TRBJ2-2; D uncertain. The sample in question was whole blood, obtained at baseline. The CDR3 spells CSARDTVRNTGELFF. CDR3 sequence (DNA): TGCAGTGCTAGAGATACAGTGAGAAACACCGGGGAGCTGTTTTTT.